The rows below give T cell receptor beta chains drawn from one sample of a study of cytomegalovirus exposure and HLA in healthy donors. This table comes from immunoSEQ multiplex PCR, and its TCRdb copy is limited to in-frame clones, with some not included. This sample has about 130,000 clones; 82% occur once, and the top ten carry 2.7%. Sequencing was performed on PBMCs. Every receptor here comes from a boy between 2 and 15 years old in good health and CMV-seronegative. The CDR3 runs from the conserved cysteine through the conserved F or W. D genes are given only for firm matches. Expanded clones get a size class; other rows say once, few or many, or leave the size out.

clone size,V gene,D gene,J gene,CDR3 DNA,CDR3 protein
-,TRBV6-1,TRBD1,TRBJ1-1,TGTGCCAGCAGTGAAGTTTCGGGACAGGGGGCAGTACATGCTTTCTTT,CASSEVSGQGAVHAFF
-,TRBV5-1,TRBD1,TRBJ1-1,TGCGCCAGCAGCTTTGGGGCCGGGACAGGGGTATTAAACACTGAAGCTTTCTTT,CASSFGAGTGVLNTEAFF
-,TRBV4-1,TRBD2,TRBJ2-5,TGCGCCAGCAGTTCGTGGCTAGCGGAACAAGAGACCCAGTACTTC,CASSSWLAEQETQYF
few,TRBV4-2,TRBD1,TRBJ1-3,TGTGCCAGCAGCCAAGATCTGTCGCCAGGGGGCGGTGGAAACACCATATATTTT,CASSQDLSPGGGGNTIYF
-,TRBV6-5,TRBD1,TRBJ2-5,TGTGCCAGCAGTTTAGGGACAGGGGTTACAAAGACCCAGTACTTC,CASSLGTGVTKTQYF
-,TRBV6-4,-,TRBJ2-2,TGTGCCAGCAGTGAAAAAAGCGGGAACACCGGGGAGCTGTTTTTT,CASSEKSGNTGELFF
-,TRBV6-1,-,TRBJ1-1,TGTGCCAGCAGTGTAGGCCTAGAGGAAACTGAAGCTTTCTTT,CASSVGLEETEAFF
-,TRBV11-1,-,TRBJ2-3,TGTGCCAGCAGCTTAGGGGGCGTGGGCACAGATACGCAGTATTTT,CASSLGGVGTDTQYF
-,TRBV10-3,-,TRBJ1-1,TGTGCCATCAAGACACAGAGTTCGAACACTGAAGCTTTCTTT,CAIKTQSSNTEAFF
-,TRBV2,-,TRBJ2-5,TGTGCCCGAGGGAAGGGACTTCAAGAGACCCAGTACTTC,CARGKGLQETQYF
-,TRBV5-4,-,TRBJ1-5,TGTGCCAGCAGCTTTGGGGGAGGAAATAATCAGCCCCAGCATTTT,CASSFGGGNNQPQHF
-,TRBV9,-,TRBJ2-7,TGTGCCAGCAGCCCTGAGCAGGGCTTCCCCTACGAGCAGTACTTC,CASSPEQGFPYEQYF
-,TRBV11-2,TRBD1,TRBJ1-2,TGTGCCAGCAGACAAGACAGGGCCTATGGCTACACCTTC,CASRQDRAYGYTF
-,TRBV4-2,-,TRBJ2-7,TGTGCCAGCAGCTTCAGCGGGCAAACCTACGAGCAGTACTTC,CASSFSGQTYEQYF
-,TRBV9,TRBD2,TRBJ2-2,TGTGCCAGCAGCGCCCGGGGGGGGCTCTCCGGGGAGCTGTTTTTT,CASSARGGLSGELFF
-,TRBV10-3,TRBD1,TRBJ2-7,TGTGCCATCAGTGTGGACAGGACCTACGAGCAGTACTTC,CAISVDRTYEQYF
-,TRBV7-6,TRBD1,TRBJ1-2,TGTGCCAGCAGCTTAGGTGGACAGGGGGACTATGGCTACACCTTC,CASSLGGQGDYGYTF
-,TRBV10-1,-,TRBJ2-3,TGCGCCAGCAGTGATCCGAGTGTGGGCACAGATACGCAGTATTTT,CASSDPSVGTDTQYF
-,TRBV6-1,-,TRBJ2-3,TGTGCCAGCACCTCAGGCCCGTCTACAGATACGCAGTATTTT,CASTSGPSTDTQYF
-,TRBV10-3,TRBD2,TRBJ2-1,TGTGCCATCAGTGAGACTAGCGGTGGCAACAATGAGCAGTTCTTC,CAISETSGGNNEQFF